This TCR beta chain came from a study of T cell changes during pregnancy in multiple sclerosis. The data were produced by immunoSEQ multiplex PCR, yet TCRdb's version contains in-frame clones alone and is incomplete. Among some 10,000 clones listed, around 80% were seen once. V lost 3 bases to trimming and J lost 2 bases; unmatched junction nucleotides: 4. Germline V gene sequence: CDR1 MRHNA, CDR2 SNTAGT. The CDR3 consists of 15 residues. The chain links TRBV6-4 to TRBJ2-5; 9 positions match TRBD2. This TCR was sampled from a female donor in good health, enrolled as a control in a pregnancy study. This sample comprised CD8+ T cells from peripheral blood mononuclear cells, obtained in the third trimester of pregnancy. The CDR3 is CASSEVAGEQETQYF. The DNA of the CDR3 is TGTGCCAGCAGTGAGGTAGCGGGGGAGCAAGAGACCCAGTACTTC.